The 31 T cell receptor beta chains presented below share a single source sample, sequenced in a study of cytomegalovirus exposure and HLA in healthy donors. Generated by immunoSEQ multiplex PCR, the TCRdb table keeps only in-frame clones and is missing some. The sample lists some 170,000 clones; under 90% were seen once. The sequencing sample was made of PBMCs. These receptor sequences come from a woman aged 18-29 years in good health and CMV-seropositive.

The chain is built from TRBV2 and TRBJ1-2; maybe TRBD1 (6 bases). Looked up from germline, CDR1 is SNHLY and CDR2 is FYNNEI. Trimming pared 5 bases from V and 7 bases from J, leaving 11 bases between. This CDR3 spans 12 amino acids. CDR3 nucleotide sequence: TGTGCCAGCAGTCCACAGGGTCGTGGCTACACCTTC. Its protein is CASSPQGRGYTF.

V gene TRBV13 combines with J gene TRBJ2-2; maybe TRBD2 (7 bases). Germline CDR1 reads PRHDT; CDR2 reads FYEKMQ (reference sequence). This CDR3 comprises 15 residues. V lost 3 bases to trimming and J lost 8 bases, with 16 bases between them. CDR3 sequence: CASSFGGQGPGELFF. CDR3 nucleotides: TGTGCCAGCAGCTTCGGGGGGCAGGGCCCTGGGGAGCTGTTTTTT.

This chain uses TRBV18 with TRBJ1-2; tentatively, D is TRBD1 (5 bases). V was cut by 3 bases and J by 1 base, with 6 bases left in between. Looked up from germline, CDR1 is KGHSH and CDR2 is LQKENI. The CDR3 covers 13 residues. CDR3 DNA: TGTGCCAGCTCACCCCAGGGTAACTATGGCTACACCTTC. It specifies CASSPQGNYGYTF.

In its sample, this clone was seen a few times. Without the conserved terminal phenylalanine or tryptophan, this CDR3 likely stems from a read error. Because the CDR3's place on the DNA is in doubt, the DNA is left out and the CDR3 is given as listed by TCRdb. The CDR3 loop reads CASSEVDSLFI. This sequence joins TRBV6-1 and TRBJ1-2; TRBD1 was called by the table and not checked on the DNA. The CDR3 sequence runs 11 residues, both termini included. Germline CDR1 is MNHNS and CDR2 is SASEGT.

The rearrangement joins TRBV9 to TRBJ1-1; no definite D call. This CDR3 has 14 amino acids. Germline CDR1 and CDR2: SGDLS and YYNGEE. Between the trimmed V and J ends, which lost 4 bases and 3 bases, there was a span of 13 bases. The CDR3 reads CASSPRHGDTEAFF. Here the CDR3 DNA reads TGTGCCAGCAGCCCGAGACATGGTGACACTGAAGCTTTCTTT.

The J gene is TRBJ2-7, the V gene TRBV6-5; D gene uncertain. Trimming pared 2 bases from V and 0 bases from J, leaving 11 bases between. Germline CDR1 and CDR2: MNHEY and SVGAGI. CDR3 size: 15 residues. The chain's CDR3 is CASSYTQDSSYEQYF. The CDR3 DNA sequence: TGTGCCAGCAGTTACACGCAGGATAGCTCCTACGAGCAGTACTTC.

The V and J genes are TRBV6-5 and TRBJ2-7; D remains ambiguous. V was pared by 4 bases and J by 1 base, with 5 bases between. Per germline, CDR1 MNHEY and CDR2 SVGAGI. The CDR3 is 12 amino acids. CDR3 in amino acids: CASSLESYEQYF. CDR3 in DNA: TGTGCCAGCAGTTTGGAGTCCTACGAGCAGTACTTC.

V usage is TRBV14 and J usage is TRBJ2-5; D unclear. This CDR3 contains 12 residues. Germline lookup yields CDR1 SGHDN and CDR2 FVKESK. V was pared by 2 bases and J by 6 bases, with 7 bases between. CDR3 sequence (DNA): TGTGCCAGCAGCCAATCAGGAAAGACCCAGTACTTC. Translation: CASSQSGKTQYF. Variable domain in full (rest from reference TRBV14 and TRBJ2-5): EAGVTQFPSHSVIEKGQTVTLRCDPISGHDNLYWYRRVMGKEIKFLLHFVKESKQDESGMPNNRFLAERTGGTYSTLKVQPAELEDSGVYFCASSQSGKTQYFGPGTRLLVL.

The rearrangement links TRBV20-1 to TRBJ2-7; a possible D gene is TRBD2 (5 bases). Trimming shortened V by 4 bases and J by 6 bases, and 10 bases separated the two germline ends. Germline lookup yields CDR1 DFQATT and CDR2 SNEGSKA (reference sequence). The CDR3 has 11 residues. CDR3 DNA: TGCAGTGCTAACGGACTGATCGAGCAGTACTTC. This translates into CSANGLIEQYF.

CDR3 bases: TGTGCCAGCAGTACCTTAGATCAGGCAAGCTATGGCTACACCTTC. This gives the protein CASSTLDQASYGYTF. The V gene is TRBV6-6, the J gene TRBJ1-2; no definite D call. The CDR3 consists of 15 residues. Trimming removed 5 bases from V and 4 bases from J, with 17 bases in between. The V gene's germline CDR1 is MNHNY and CDR2 SVGAGI (reference sequence).

For the CDR3, the DNA is TGCGCCAGCAGCCAAGATGGCACCTCCACTAATGAAAAACTGTTTTTT. Amino acids: CASSQDGTSTNEKLFF. This chain joins TRBV4-3 and TRBJ1-4; no clear D gene. Germline CDR1 is LGHNA and CDR2 is YSLEER. This CDR3 spans 16 amino acids. Between the trimmed V and J ends, which lost 0 bases and 2 bases, there was a span of 10 bases.

This clone was seen a single time. The rearrangement joins TRBV10-3 to TRBJ2-1; a possible D gene is TRBD2 (6 bases). In germline, CDR1 is ENHRY, CDR2 SYGVKD. The CDR3 loop spans 19 amino acids. Trimming pared 0 bases from V and 3 bases from J, leaving 21 bases between. CDR3 amino acids: CAISESLPARRGDYNEQFF. The CDR3 DNA reads as TGTGCCATCAGTGAGTCGCTACCAGCCAGGCGGGGCGACTACAATGAGCAGTTCTTC.

CDR3 nucleotide sequence: TGCAGCGTTGAAGATCAGGCTAGCGGGATGGATGAGCAGTTCTTC. Protein: CSVEDQASGMDEQFF. The chain employs TRBV29-1 and TRBJ2-1; TRBD2 matches at 9 bases. There are 15 residues in the CDR3. Germline V gene data show CDR1 as SQVTM and CDR2 as ANQGSEA. V shed 0 bases, J shed 8 bases, and the junction held 8 bases outside the gene matches.

J is TRBJ2-2 and V is TRBV18; 9 nucleotides align to TRBD2. J lost 7 bases, V lost 2 bases, and 8 bases had no gene match. Germline V gene data show CDR1 as KGHSH and CDR2 as LQKENI. CDR3 length equals 16 residues. The CDR3 loop is CASSPSLAGDIGELFF. CDR3 bases: TGTGCCAGCTCACCAAGTTTAGCGGGAGATATCGGGGAGCTGTTTTTT.

CDR3 sequence: CAWSVQRSSGNSYEQYF. The CDR3 bases are TGTGCCTGGAGTGTACAAAGGTCTAGCGGGAACTCCTACGAGCAGTACTTC. The chain has TRBV30 and TRBJ2-7; 9 nucleotides line up with TRBD2. J gave up 0 bases and V 0 bases, and 9 bases lay outside the gene matches. The CDR3 contains 17 residues. Per the germline V gene, CDR1 is GTSNPN and CDR2 is SVGIG (reference sequence). Based on the CDR3 plus reference TRBV30 and TRBJ2-7, the full variable domain is SQTIHQWPATLVQPVGSPLSLECTVEGTSNPNLYWYRQAAGRGLQLLFYSVGIGQISSEVPQNLSASRPQDRQFILSSKKLLLSDSGFYLCAWSVQRSSGNSYEQYFGPGTRLTVT.

The chain has TRBV10-2 and TRBJ2-7; 9 bases are shared with TRBD2. V was pared by 8 bases and J by 3 bases, with 5 bases of the junction left unmatched. This CDR3 has 13 residues. The germline V gene has CDR1 WSHSY and CDR2 SAAADI. In DNA form, the CDR3 reads TGCGCCAGCTCCAGACTAGCGGACTACGAGCAGTACTTC. Its translation: CASSRLADYEQYF.

The V and J genes are TRBV6-4 and TRBJ2-1; TRBD2 agrees at 7 bases. This CDR3 contains 16 residues. Germline CDR1 MRHNA, CDR2 SNTAGT. Germline trimming cut 2 bases from V and 4 bases from J; bases unmatched to any gene: 8. The CDR3 here is CASSDKASGDYNEQFF. For the CDR3, the DNA is TGTGCCAGCAGTGACAAGGCTAGCGGAGATTACAATGAGCAGTTCTTC.

CDR3 coding DNA: TGTGCCAGTAGTATAGGAGAAGCTGATCGATTAATGAACACTGAAGCTTTCTTT. This sequence encodes CASSIGEADRLMNTEAFF. The V and J genes are TRBV19 and TRBJ1-1; no definite D call. Trimming took off 1 base at V and 0 bases at J, with 18 bases between the two ends. CDR1 is LNHDA, CDR2 SQIVND, per germline (reference sequence). CDR3 size: 18 residues.

The chain carries TRBV19 and TRBJ2-1, with 7 bases identical to TRBD1. CDR1 is LNHDA, CDR2 SQIVND, per germline (reference sequence). The V gene end was trimmed by 5 bases and the J gene end by 11 bases; junction bases not matched to a gene: 6. This CDR3 has 12 residues. The CDR3 loop is CASSLGQQKQFF. The CDR3 region has the DNA TGTGCCAGTAGTTTGGGACAGCAGAAGCAGTTCTTC.

J is TRBJ1-5 and V is TRBV5-1; maybe TRBD1 (5 bases). From germline, CDR1 is SGHRS and CDR2 YFSETQ. The CDR3 has 14 residues. Trimming left V 4 bases short and J 5 bases short, with 13 bases between. The DNA for the CDR3 is TGCGCCAGCAGCCCGACAGATCTCCATCAGCCCCAGCATTTT. Its translation: CASSPTDLHQPQHF.

V is TRBV13 and J is TRBJ2-5, with TRBD2 matching 9 bases. V trimming: 3 bases; J trimming: 3 bases; junction bases outside the gene matches: 11. The CDR3 loop spans 17 amino acids. Germline V gene sequence: CDR1 PRHDT, CDR2 FYEKMQ (reference sequence). The CDR3 bases are TGTGCCAGCAGCTTTACTCAGTTTAGCGGGAGAGAAGAGACCCAGTACTTC. This translates into CASSFTQFSGREETQYF.

This clone was counted a single time. The V gene is TRBV29-1, the J gene TRBJ1-1, with D unclear. There are 14 residues in the CDR3. V was pared by 7 bases and J by 0 bases, with 15 bases between. Germline values: CDR1 SQVTM, CDR2 ANQGSEA. The CDR3 is CSGGLFSVNTEAFF. Here the CDR3 DNA reads TGCAGCGGCGGGCTCTTTTCGGTGAACACTGAAGCTTTCTTT.

The CDR3 here is CASSLPTIRDPQETQYF. The CDR3 bases are TGTGCCAGCAGCTTACCCACAATCAGGGATCCGCAAGAGACCCAGTACTTC. J is TRBJ2-5 and V is TRBV7-2; D is perhaps TRBD1 (5 bases). From germline, CDR1 is SGHTA and CDR2 FQGNSA. This CDR3 is built from 17 residues. The V end lost 2 bases, the J end lost 2 bases, and 18 bases lay between the germline ends.

The chain joins TRBV10-3 to TRBJ2-1; 7 bases fit TRBD1. Germline CDR1 reads ENHRY; CDR2 reads SYGVKD. Trimming cost V 8 bases and J 0 bases; bases outside gene matches: 10. The CDR3 extends over 16 amino acids. The chain's CDR3 is CAIRGDRVNSYNEQFF. The CDR3 DNA sequence: TGTGCCATCCGAGGTGACAGGGTAAACTCCTACAATGAGCAGTTCTTC.

This clone was picked up a small number of times. The chain links TRBV6-4 to TRBJ2-5; TRBD2 might be the D (7 bases). The CDR3 is 12 amino acids. From germline, CDR1 is MRHNA and CDR2 SNTAGT. The V end lost 2 bases, the J end lost 7 bases, and 8 bases lay between the germline ends. CDR3 protein: CASSDRGGTQYF. CDR3 DNA: TGTGCCAGCAGTGACAGGGGGGGGACCCAGTACTTC.

The chain couples TRBV5-1 to TRBJ2-7; a possible D gene is TRBD2 (6 bases). Germline V gives CDR1 SGHRS, CDR2 YFSETQ. The CDR3 is 12 amino acids. Trimming removed 2 bases from V and 4 bases from J, with 7 bases in between. The CDR3 is CASSLGLYEQYF. The CDR3 DNA follows: TGCGCCAGCAGCTTAGGACTATACGAGCAGTACTTC.

The chain has TRBV11-2 and TRBJ2-7; tentatively, D is TRBD1 (5 bases). The CDR3 spans 14 residues. Germline CDR1 reads SGHAT; CDR2 reads FQNNGV. The V gene lost 3 bases and the J gene lost 2 bases, with 11 bases spanning the gap. CDR3 sequence (DNA): TGTGCCAGCAGCTTTTACAGGACCGCCTACGAGCAGTACTTC. Translated: CASSFYRTAYEQYF.

The gene calls are TRBV10-3 and TRBJ2-3; D might be TRBD2 (5 bases). This CDR3 has 14 amino acids. V was pared by 7 bases and J by 2 bases, with 13 bases between. CDR1 ENHRY and CDR2 SYGVKD come from the germline V gene. The CDR3 region is CAITPGRYTDTQYF. In DNA, the CDR3 is TGTGCCATCACTCCGGGGAGATACACAGATACGCAGTATTTT.

The rearrangement links TRBV7-9 to TRBJ2-2, with D perhaps matching TRBD2 (5 bases). V shed 7 bases and J shed 3 bases, with 12 bases lying between them. The CDR3 is made up of 14 amino acids. Germline V gives CDR1 SEHNR, CDR2 FQNEAQ (reference sequence). The CDR3 protein is CASTGNYYTGELFF. The CDR3 nucleotides read TGTGCCAGCACGGGGAATTATTACACCGGGGAGCTGTTTTTT.

This clone is a singleton in its sample. Compared with germline, one end of the junction differs, possibly owing to a read error. The chain uses TRBV7-2 and TRBJ2-3, with TRBD2 matching 10 bases. This CDR3 region has 14 residues. Germline V lookup: CDR1 SGHTA, CDR2 FQGNSA. The CDR3 is CASSSRTSGAASDF. CDR3 DNA: TGTGCCAGCAGCTCGCGGACTAGCGGAGCCGCTTCAGATTTT.

The chain carries TRBV28 and TRBJ1-1; 9 bases are shared with TRBD1. This CDR3 contains 14 residues. Germline loops: CDR1 MDHEN, CDR2 SYDVKM. J gave up 9 bases and V 6 bases, and 11 bases lay outside the gene matches. The CDR3 nucleotides read TGTGCCAGCAGATTACTGACAGGGGGGTTAAAAGCTTTCTTT. It encodes CASRLLTGGLKAFF.